This T cell receptor beta chain is drawn from a study of shared clonotypes between healthy human individuals (dated by TCRdb to the early 2020s). About the study as a whole: The cohort included three men and a couple of women between 18 and 49 years of age. To increase sequencing depth and limit assay-specific biases, different laboratories used diverse techniques to prepare libraries and sequence TCR repertoires. Each donor's leukapheresis produced roughly between roughly 0.85 and 9.5 billion PBMCs. For each donor, three plates each were used for CD4 naive and CD4 memory, two plates were used for CD8 naive, and one plate was used for CD8 memory. To estimate repertoire size and how much clonotype sharing occurs between individuals, the study deeply sequenced the blood TCR repertoires of five healthy adults.

From the cysteine up to the phenylalanine, the CDR3 has a length of 14 residues. Only the CDR3 part of the read is kept: 42 bases, read in frame from the first base. Deletion took 6 bases off V and 1 base off J, with a span of 12 bases between the germline ends. For CDR1 and CDR2, the germline V gene lists SGHAT and FQNNGV. Note on this clone: Its recognized antigen is unknown. There are no base qualities to consult, and no much larger clone falls within one base.

Using the deep immunoSEQ assay, TCR CDR3 regions were amplified from genomic DNA by multiplex PCR. Extracted genomic DNA from each cell subset was distributed evenly across all wells of several immunoSEQ 96-well plates, and each plate was treated as a replicate. Each replicate PCR for sorted subsets received roughly 0.2 ug genomic DNA, equal to about 30,000 T cell genomes. The purified libraries were quantified using a Qubit 3.0 fluorometer, sized with a Bioanalyzer 2100, and then quantified again using the KAPA Library Quantification kit. Every immunoSEQ 96-well plate was sequenced on a separate single-read 150-cycle Illumina NextSeq 550 flow cell. The authors' pipeline ran thus. The immunoSEQ output contained only junctional sequences without quality scores, so filtering could not match that applied to full-length reads. To assign V/J genes and CDR3, sequences were annotated against IMGT germline references using PyIR, a Python wrapper for IgBLAST v1.9. Reads with weak V/J assignments (E-value above 1e-6), missing CDR3, stop codons, out-of-frame junctions, or ambiguous translated residues were removed. V3J clonotypes were defined by identical inferred V gene, J gene, and CDR3 amino acid sequence. Percentage overlap between repertoires was computed as shared unique clonotypes divided by the size of the smaller repertoire. Repertoire richness was assessed with RTK rarefaction, the Chao1 estimator, and Recon v2.1 estimates of unobserved clonotypes. Generation probabilities were computed with OLGA for all TCRbeta clonotypes obtained by the gDNA method from several donors. TCRdb took this table from immuneACCESS and kept in-frame rearrangements with V and J called. Such tables lack part of the clones; where checked against another copy, unresolved V genes explain under half of the gap, and the rest is unexplained. That table furnishes V, J and clone size, whereas the DNA furnished D and trimming. For this sample there are around 1.4 million clones; approximately 98.5% appear just once. The top ten hold approximately 0.4% of the sample.

The donors were healthy, HIV-negative adults with no recently reported acute infections or vaccinations. All donors were Caucasian adults living in Nashville, Tennessee, USA. CD4+ T cells were enriched by magnetic negative selection; naive cells were then positively selected on CD45RA, and the negative fraction formed the memory subset. Blood was obtained by leukapheresis, after which PBMCs were separated by Ficoll-Histopaque density gradient centrifugation and cryopreserved in liquid nitrogen vapor phase. Purity and quantity of every magnetically sorted T cell population were checked by analytical flow cytometry. Genomic DNA was isolated from each sorted fraction and quantified by UV absorbance on a Nanodrop 2000c. What the research found in general, with its limitations: Sampling was restricted to blood, and TCR repertoires in tissues likely differ from the TCR repertoires found in blood. Compared with non-shared clonotypes, the clonotypes found in all four sorted-subset donors had higher generation probabilities. Even with the large sequencing depth, rarefaction of the sorted-subset datasets indicated that sequencing was incomplete. Larger estimated clonotype richness was generally found for naive subsets than for memory subsets. Based on pairwise subsampling, the degree of clonotype sharing among donors was expected to be affected by sequencing depth. Sharing across a few donors was observed for 5% to 6.5% of naive CD4, 3.5% of naive CD8, 2% to 2.5% of memory CD4, and about 0.38% of memory CD8 clonotypes. Because the study included only a small number of donors, the genetic and exposure-history diversity represented was limited.

Sequenced: naive CD4+ T cells sorted from blood. The cell subset or site label of this sample denotes: CD45RA+ positively selected. The sequence links TRBV11-2 to TRBJ1-1, with an unclear D gene assignment. This TCR came from a man aged 30 to 45 in good health. The nucleotides read TGTGCCAGCAGTTTCATCAGAGAGAACACTGAAGCTTTCTTT. Its coded protein is CASSFIRENTEAFF.